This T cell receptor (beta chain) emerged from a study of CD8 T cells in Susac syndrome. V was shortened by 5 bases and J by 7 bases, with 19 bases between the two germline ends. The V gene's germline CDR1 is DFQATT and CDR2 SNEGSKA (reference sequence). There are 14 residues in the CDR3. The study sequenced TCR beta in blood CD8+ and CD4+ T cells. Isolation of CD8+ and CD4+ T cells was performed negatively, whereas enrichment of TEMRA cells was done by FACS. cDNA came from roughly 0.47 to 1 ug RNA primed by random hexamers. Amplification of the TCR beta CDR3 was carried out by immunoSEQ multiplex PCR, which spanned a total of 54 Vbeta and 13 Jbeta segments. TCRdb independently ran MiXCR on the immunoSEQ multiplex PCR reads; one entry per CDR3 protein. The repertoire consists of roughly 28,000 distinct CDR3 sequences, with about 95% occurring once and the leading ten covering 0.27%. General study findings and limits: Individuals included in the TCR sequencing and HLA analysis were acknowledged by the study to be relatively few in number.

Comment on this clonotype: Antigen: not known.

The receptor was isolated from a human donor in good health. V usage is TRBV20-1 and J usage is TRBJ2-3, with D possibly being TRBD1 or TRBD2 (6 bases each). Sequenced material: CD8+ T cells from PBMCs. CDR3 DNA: TGCAGTGCTCCCACGGAGGGGGGCGGGAATACGCAGTATTTT. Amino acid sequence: CSAPTEGGGNTQYF.